This T cell receptor beta chain is drawn from a study of blood T cells in healthy people across ages. The CDR3 is 16 amino acids. Unmatched junction bases numbered 6, after V lost 3 bases and J lost 6 bases. Germline V gene sequence: CDR1 MNHNS, CDR2 SASEGT. Primed by a sample-barcoded 5' primer and a J-beta primer mix, a second PCR proceeded for roughly 6 to 12 cycles. From the 5' RACE reads, TCRdb called clonotypes with MiXCR, one entry per CDR3 protein. The data hold some 1.5 million distinct CDR3 sequences, with about 28% observed a single time. What was sequenced was blood. The source of this sequence is a woman in her twenties or thirties in good health. The rearrangement joins TRBV6-1 to TRBJ2-1; 12 bases are a match to TRBD2. The CDR3 DNA is TGTGCCAGCAGTGAGTCGCTAGCGGGGGGGGCCAATGAGCAGTTCTTC. Translating it yields CASSESLAGGANEQFF.